This TCR beta chain was profiled in a study of blood T cell repertoires in COVID-19. CDR3 length: 14 residues. Germline assignment: CDR1 SGHNT and CDR2 YYREEE (reference sequence). V shed 5 bases, J shed 1 base, and the junction held 3 bases outside the gene matches. In the original processing: By means of reference gene primer amplification, nucleated cell counts were estimated. Produced via immunoSEQ multiplex PCR; TCRdb's table is partial and in-frame only. Clonal size and the V and J genes are those of that table, whereas D and trimming came from the DNA. The sample has 35,000 to 40,000 clones, roughly 90% seen once.

This chain uses TRBV5-4 with TRBJ2-5; 9 nucleotides align to TRBD1. The origin of this receptor is a man in his 70s with acute or convalescent COVID-19. The sequenced sample was peripheral blood. CDR3 in amino acids: CASSRDRAQETQYF. Written as DNA, the CDR3 is TGTGCCAGCAGTCGGGACAGGGCCCAAGAGACCCAGTACTTC.